This T cell receptor (beta chain) was profiled in a study of CD8+ T cells in alopecia areata. Once RNA had been extracted, it was reverse transcribed into cDNA to act as the sequencing template. Only in-frame clones appear in the TCRdb table, and some are missing; sequencing was by immunoSEQ multiplex PCR. The sample includes about 120,000 clones, approximately 58% of them seen just once. Sorting from PBMCs produced CD4+ and CD8+ T cells. The V and J ends lost 4 bases and 0 bases respectively, with 10 bases between them. CDR1 and CDR2 (germline): SGHRS, YFSETQ. CDR3 length equals 14 residues. The gene calls are TRBV5-1 and TRBJ1-1, with D unclear. The clonotype comes from a human donor in good health. Sequenced input: CD4+ T cells sorted from blood. CDR3 region: CASSQEALNTEAFF. DNA for the CDR3: TGCGCCAGCAGCCAGGAGGCATTGAACACTGAAGCTTTCTTT. Drawing the rest from reference TRBV5-1 and TRBJ1-1, the complete variable domain is KAGVTQTPRYLIKTRGQQVTLSCSPISGHRSVSWYQQTPGQGLQFLFEYFSETQRNKGNFPGRFSGRQFSNSRSEMNVSTLELGDSALYLCASSQEALNTEAFFGQGTRLTVV.